The sample holds one count of the clone carrying this T cell receptor (beta chain). V lost 0 bases and J 7 bases, leaving 20 bases between the germline ends. CDR1 and CDR2 (germline): SGHRS, YFSETQ. This CDR3 has 17 residues. Profiled with immunoSEQ multiplex PCR; TCRdb holds only in-frame clones, not every one. Here the sample spans over a million clones, 70% to 80% being singletons. The data were obtained in a study of shared clonotypes between healthy human individuals. Sequencing was carried out using memory CD4+ T cells sorted from blood. Subset meaning: CD45RA-negative fraction. The rearrangement uses TRBV5-1 and TRBJ1-5; D is possibly TRBD1 (5 bases). The clonotype comes from a man aged 18 to 29 in good health. CDR3 in amino acids: CASSLGAGTGTGQPQHF. In DNA, the CDR3 is TGCGCCAGCAGCTTGGGGGCCGGGACGGGGACTGGGCAGCCCCAGCATTTT.